Detailed here is one TCR beta chain. The V and J ends lost 4 bases and 8 bases, in that order; junction bases with no gene match: 4. CDR3 length: 13 residues. The germline CDR1 and CDR2 sequences are KGHDR and SFDVKD. This sample stems from a study of blood T cell repertoires in COVID-19. The assay was immunoSEQ multiplex PCR, and TCRdb's table has in-frame clones only and misses some. The table shows just over 150,000 clones, with less than 85% occurring only once. This sequence originates from a human donor with acute or convalescent COVID-19. The donor label of this sample is uncertain. The chain couples TRBV24-1 to TRBJ1-2; 9 positions match TRBD1. Sequencing input: peripheral blood. CDR3 region: CATSDRTGEGYTF. DNA of the CDR3: TGTGCCACCAGTGACAGGACAGGGGAGGGCTACACCTTC.